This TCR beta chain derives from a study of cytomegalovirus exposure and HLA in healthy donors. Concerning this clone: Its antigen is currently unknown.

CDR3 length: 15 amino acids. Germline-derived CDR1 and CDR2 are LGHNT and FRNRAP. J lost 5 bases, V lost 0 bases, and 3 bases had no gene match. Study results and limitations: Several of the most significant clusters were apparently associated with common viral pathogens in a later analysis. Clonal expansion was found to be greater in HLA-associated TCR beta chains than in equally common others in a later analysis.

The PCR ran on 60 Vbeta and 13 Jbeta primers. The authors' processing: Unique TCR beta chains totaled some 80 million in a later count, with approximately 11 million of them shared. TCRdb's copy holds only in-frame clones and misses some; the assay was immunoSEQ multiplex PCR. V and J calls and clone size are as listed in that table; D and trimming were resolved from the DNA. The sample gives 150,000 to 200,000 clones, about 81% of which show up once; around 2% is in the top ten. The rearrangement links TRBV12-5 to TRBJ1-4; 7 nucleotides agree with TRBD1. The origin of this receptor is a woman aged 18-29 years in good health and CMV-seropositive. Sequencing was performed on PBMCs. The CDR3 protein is CASGLVGTENEKLFF. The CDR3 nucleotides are TGTGCTAGTGGTTTGGTAGGGACAGAGAATGAAAAACTGTTTTTT.